The clone carrying this T cell receptor beta chain was recorded many times. Antigen: not known. The CDR3 spans 13 residues. Per germline, CDR1 SQVTM and CDR2 ANQGSEA. Trimming took 4 bases from V and 5 from J, leaving 14 bases between them. This record comes from a study of T cells after yellow fever vaccination. Whole-study findings and limits: Post-booster reappearance was seen for most primary-vaccination clones (roughly 96% CD4, around 88% CD8).

TCRdb re-derived calls from the 5' RACE reads in MiXCR, one entry per CDR3 protein. The sample yields about 350,000 distinct CDR3 sequences, about 7.8% seen once. The receptor was isolated from a man younger than 35 who received the YFV17D yellow fever vaccine. The chain employs TRBV29-1 and TRBJ1-2, with D uncertain. The sequenced sample was PBMCs, obtained around 45 days after the first yellow fever vaccination. DNA of the CDR3: TGCAGCGTTGGAGAGCCGACCCCTTATGGCTACACCTTC. Encoded protein: CSVGEPTPYGYTF.